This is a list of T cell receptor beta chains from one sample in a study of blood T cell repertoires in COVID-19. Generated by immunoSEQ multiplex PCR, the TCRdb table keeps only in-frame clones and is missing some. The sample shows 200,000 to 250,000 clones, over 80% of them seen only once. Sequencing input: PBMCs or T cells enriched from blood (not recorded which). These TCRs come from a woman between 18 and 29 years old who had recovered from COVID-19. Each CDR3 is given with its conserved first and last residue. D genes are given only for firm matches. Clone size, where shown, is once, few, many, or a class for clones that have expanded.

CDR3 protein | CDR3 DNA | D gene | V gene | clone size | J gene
CASSPGLPNYGYTF | TGTGCCAGCAGCCCAGGGCTACCTAACTATGGCTACACCTTC | NA | TRBV7-2 | NA | TRBJ1-2
CASSSIIGAYGDRANYGYTF | TGTGCCAGCAGTTCTATAATAGGGGCTTACGGGGACAGAGCTAACTATGGCTACACCTTC | TRBD1 | TRBV28 | NA | TRBJ1-2
CASSPRGLDTEAFF | TGTGCCAGCAGCCCTCGGGGGTTGGACACTGAAGCTTTCTTT | NA | TRBV11-2 | NA | TRBJ1-1
CASSYGAGRGEKLFF | TGTGCCAGCAGTTACGGGGCAGGGAGGGGTGAAAAACTGTTTTTT | NA | TRBV6-5 | NA | TRBJ1-4
CASSVDGGNQINYGYTF | TGTGCCAGCAGCGTAGACGGCGGAAACCAAATTAACTATGGCTACACCTTC | NA | TRBV9 | NA | TRBJ1-2
CASSRSPGTGGPNYGYTF | TGTGCCAGCAGCAGGTCCCCCGGGACAGGGGGGCCTAACTATGGCTACACCTTC | TRBD1 | TRBV4-2 | NA | TRBJ1-2
CSVAGTGDYEQYF | TGCAGCGTTGCCGGGACAGGGGACTACGAGCAGTACTTC | TRBD1 | TRBV29-1 | NA | TRBJ2-7
CASRPPGQGVYNEQFF | TGTGCCAGCAGACCTCCGGGACAGGGGGTCTACAATGAGCAGTTCTTC | TRBD1 | TRBV28 | NA | TRBJ2-1
CASSSSGGVGDEQFF | TGTGCCAGCAGCTCCAGCGGGGGGGTGGGAGATGAGCAGTTCTTC | TRBD2 | TRBV3-1/TRBV3-2 | NA | TRBJ2-1
CASRSPRGDYEQYF | TGTGCCAGCAGAAGCCCCAGGGGGGACTACGAGCAGTACTTC | NA | TRBV2 | NA | TRBJ2-7
CASSLAGTGFGLRGRYEQYF | TGCGCCAGCAGCTTGGCGGGGACAGGGTTTGGCCTTAGGGGTCGGTACGAGCAGTACTTC | TRBD1 | TRBV5-1 | NA | TRBJ2-7
CASSAFSGSSYEQYF | TGTGCCAGCAGTGCGTTTAGCGGGAGCTCCTACGAGCAGTACTTC | TRBD2 | TRBV28 | NA | TRBJ2-7
CASSLTGLAETQYF | TGTGCCAGCAGTCTCACTGGACTAGCAGAGACCCAGTACTTC | TRBD2 | TRBV27 | NA | TRBJ2-5
CASSFPRLAGRWGDEQFF | TGTGCCAGCAGCTTCCCTAGGCTAGCGGGCCGGTGGGGTGATGAGCAGTTCTTC | TRBD2 | TRBV7-8 | NA | TRBJ2-1
CASSNTGISYNEQFF | TGTGCCAGTAGTAATACAGGGATCTCCTACAATGAGCAGTTCTTC | NA | TRBV19 | NA | TRBJ2-1
CASSVERRGEQFF | TGTGCCAGCAGCGTAGAACGACGAGGGGAGCAGTTCTTC | NA | TRBV9 | NA | TRBJ2-1
CAISLKRDEQFF | TGTGCCATCAGTTTGAAGCGGGATGAGCAGTTCTTC | NA | TRBV10-3 | NA | TRBJ2-1
CASGRGGYEDQPQHF | TGTGCCAGCGGAAGAGGGGGCTACGAGGATCAGCCCCAGCATTTT | TRBD1 | TRBV2 | NA | TRBJ1-5
CASRHSGSWDTGELFF | TGTGCCAGCAGGCATAGCGGGAGTTGGGACACCGGGGAGCTGTTTTTT | TRBD2 | TRBV27 | NA | TRBJ2-2
CASGLTYLGYTF | TGCGCCAGCGGCTTAACTTATCTGGGCTACACCTTC | NA | TRBV5-1 | NA | TRBJ1-2
CASSPTSGSYNEQFF | TGTGCTAGCAGCCCGACTAGCGGCTCCTACAATGAGCAGTTCTTC | TRBD2 | TRBV7-7 | NA | TRBJ2-1
CASSLEGADNSPLHF | TGCGCCAGCAGCTTGGAAGGGGCTGATAATTCACCCCTCCACTTT | NA | TRBV5-1 | once | TRBJ1-6
CASIELSTGELFF | TGTGCCAGTATTGAGTTAAGCACCGGGGAGCTGTTTTTT | NA | TRBV19 | NA | TRBJ2-2
CASSQVALGGNNSPLHF | TGTGCCAGCAGCCAAGTGGCACTTGGGGGGAATAATTCACCCCTCCACTTT | NA | TRBV4-2 | once | TRBJ1-6
CASSRILGLASGETQYF | TGTGCCAGCAGCCGAATTCTCGGACTAGCGAGCGGAGAGACCCAGTACTTC | TRBD2 | TRBV13 | NA | TRBJ2-5
CASSPRPGGKLFF | TGTGCCAGCAGTCCCCGTCCAGGGGGAAAACTGTTTTTT | TRBD1 | TRBV12-3/TRBV12-4 | NA | TRBJ1-4
CASSPGTGRSGNTIYF | TGTGCCAGCAGCCCCGGGACAGGGAGGTCTGGAAACACCATATATTTT | TRBD1 | TRBV11-3 | NA | TRBJ1-3
CASSPGTGGTEAFF | TGTGCCAGCTCACCTGGGACAGGGGGCACTGAAGCTTTCTTT | TRBD1 | TRBV18 | NA | TRBJ1-1
CASSSGGRGTEAFF | TGTGCCAGTAGTAGTGGGGGCAGAGGGACTGAAGCTTTCTTT | NA | TRBV19 | NA | TRBJ1-1
CASSPGTGTDTQYF | TGCGCCAGCAGTCCCGGGACAGGGACAGATACGCAGTATTTT | TRBD1 | TRBV10-2 | NA | TRBJ2-3
CASSLVAPEQYF | TGTGCCAGCAGCTTAGTGGCACCTGAGCAGTACTTC | NA | TRBV7-9 | NA | TRBJ2-7
CASSLVGDSTYEQYF | TGTGCCAGCAGCTTAGTAGGAGACAGTACCTACGAGCAGTACTTC | NA | TRBV7-6 | NA | TRBJ2-7
CASSLMRDTEAFF | TGTGCCAGCAGCTTAATGAGAGACACTGAAGCTTTCTTT | NA | TRBV7-3 | NA | TRBJ1-1
CASSPRLASETQYF | TGTGCCAGCAGTCCAAGACTAGCTTCCGAGACCCAGTACTTC | TRBD2 | TRBV27 | NA | TRBJ2-5
CASTFGGGEVKGETQYF | TGTGCCAGCACCTTCGGCGGAGGGGAGGTAAAGGGGGAGACCCAGTACTTC | NA | TRBV2 | NA | TRBJ2-5
CASSAPDSNQPQHF | TGTGCCAGCAGCGCCCCAGATAGCAATCAGCCCCAGCATTTT | NA | TRBV21-1 | NA | TRBJ1-5
CASSLGREEQYF | TGTGCCAGCAGCCTAGGTCGGGAGGAGCAGTACTTC | NA | TRBV7-9 | NA | TRBJ2-7
CASSRGGDTEAFF | TGTGCCAGCTCCCGGGGTGGTGACACTGAAGCTTTCTTT | NA | TRBV18 | NA | TRBJ1-1
CASSPGQGDTEAFF | TGTGCCAGCAGCCCGGGACAGGGGGACACTGAAGCTTTCTTT | TRBD1 | TRBV25-1 | NA | TRBJ1-1
CASGYSGSDEQFF | TGCGCCAGCGGGTATAGCGGGAGCGATGAGCAGTTCTTC | TRBD2 | TRBV5-1 | NA | TRBJ2-1
CASSPTARRAVGYTF | TGTGCCAGCAGTCCCACTGCACGCAGGGCGGTTGGCTACACCTTC | NA | TRBV28 | NA | TRBJ1-2
CASSYFRIRSNEKLFF | TGTGCCAGCAGCTATTTTCGTATCAGAAGTAATGAAAAACTGTTTTTT | NA | TRBV5-6 | NA | TRBJ1-4
CASSPGTGVNYGYTF | TGTGCCAGCTCACCCGGGACAGGGGTCAACTATGGCTACACCTTC | TRBD1 | TRBV18 | NA | TRBJ1-2
CASSSVRPSDGYTF | TGTGCCAGCAGCTCCGTCCGACCGAGCGATGGCTACACCTTC | NA | TRBV11-2 | NA | TRBJ1-2
CASRQPSASLRVSGEKLFF | TGTGCCAGTAGACAACCCTCGGCATCCCTCAGGGTCTCAGGAGAAAAACTGTTTTTT | NA | TRBV19 | NA | TRBJ1-4